The T cell receptor beta chain under discussion was sequenced for a study of CD8 T cells in Susac syndrome. A quantity of about 0.45 to 1 ug RNA underwent reverse transcription using random hexamers. TCRdb called the immunoSEQ multiplex PCR reads again in MiXCR, with one record for every CDR3 protein. This sample yields about 200,000 distinct CDR3 sequences, of which 93% are seen a single time; 0.1% belongs to the top ten. Per the germline V gene, CDR1 is MNHEY and CDR2 is SMNVEV (reference sequence). This CDR3 contains 15 residues. Trimming removed 11 bases at V and 4 bases at J, with 22 bases between.

The gene calls are TRBV27 and TRBJ2-3, with D tentatively TRBD2 (6 bases). The clonotype comes from a human donor in good health. The sequencing input was CD4+ T cells from PBMCs. The CDR3 spells CASARAGYKSDTQYF. The CDR3 nucleotides read TGTGCCTCCGCCCGCGCGGGGTATAAATCAGATACGCAGTATTTT.